The present entry profiles one T cell receptor beta chain with its context. Its antigen is currently unknown. Germline loops: CDR1 MNHEY, CDR2 SMNVEV (reference sequence). CDR3 length: 17 amino acids. V shed 4 bases and J 3 bases; nucleotides not matched to a gene: 8. Profiling relied on immunoSEQ multiplex PCR, and the TCRdb table lists in-frame clones only, not all of them. The sample has fewer than 150,000 clones, 88% seen once. The data derive from a study of cytomegalovirus exposure and HLA in healthy donors. Notes on the study in general: The study recorded over 150 TCR beta chains that were cytomegalovirus-associated. In the roughly 120 validation repertoires, a later analysis found that first-cohort TCR clusters tended to co-occur.

The chain recombines TRBV27 with TRBJ1-5; TRBD1 matches 11 bases. This TCR derives from a young woman in good health and CMV-seropositive. The source material was PBMCs. The DNA of the CDR3 is TGTGCCAGCAGTTCCCGGGACAGGGGGAAGATCAATCAGCCCCAGCATTTT. Residues: CASSSRDRGKINQPQHF.